A single sample gave rise to the 27 T cell receptor beta chains below, sequenced in a study of Ad26.COV2.S vaccination and SARS-CoV-2 variants. TCRdb's table, derived via immunoSEQ multiplex PCR, lists solely in-frame clones and lacks some. The table records roughly 350,000 clones, roughly nine tenths of them present only once. The treatment: about 20 received Ad26.COV2.S at low or high dose, single or two shots; about 5 received placebo; per-sample allocation not given. On day 63 after the first injection, vaccine and placebo recipients gave samples. The sample in question was peripheral blood, obtained in a trial of Ad26.COV2.S vaccine versus placebo. Every receptor here comes from a person between 18 and 59 years old who received the Ad26.COV2.S COVID-19 vaccine or a placebo.

The gene calls are TRBV14 and TRBJ1-4, with D possibly TRBD1 on 5 matching bases. This CDR3 region has 13 residues. Germline loops: CDR1 SGHDN, CDR2 FVKESK. With 2 bases removed from V and 8 bases from J, the gap between germline ends came to 9 bases. The CDR3 bases are TGTGCCAGCAGCCAACAGGGTCGAGAAAAACTGTTTTTT. Translated: CASSQQGREKLFF.

The gene calls are TRBV19 and TRBJ1-2, with D perhaps matching TRBD1 (6 bases). CDR1 and CDR2 from the germline V gene are LNHDA and SQIVND (reference sequence). The CDR3 covers 15 residues. The V gene lost 3 bases and the J gene lost 8 bases, with 19 bases spanning the gap. The chain's CDR3 is CASSMVGQSLWGYTF. CDR3 DNA sequence: TGTGCCAGTAGTATGGTTGGACAGAGTCTATGGGGCTACACCTTC.

The rearrangement joins TRBV18 to TRBJ1-5, with no clear D. This CDR3 is built from 19 residues. Germline V gene data show CDR1 as KGHSH and CDR2 as LQKENI. The V end was cut by 2 bases, the J end by 1 base, with 21 bases between. As DNA, the CDR3 is TGTGCCAGCTCACCAGTGGGTGGGTTCAGCGTTCGAAGCAATCAGCCCCAGCATTTT. Amino acids: CASSPVGGFSVRSNQPQHF.

This clone is a singleton in its sample. V and J are TRBV28 and TRBJ2-3, with 8 bases identical to TRBD2. Germline values: CDR1 MDHEN, CDR2 SYDVKM. The J segment lost 1 base and the V segment lost 7 bases, leaving 7 bases of the junction unmatched. The CDR3 spans 15 residues. Here the CDR3 DNA reads TGTGCCAGCACCAGTGGGACTAGTCGCACAGATACGCAGTATTTT. Protein product: CASTSGTSRTDTQYF.

This chain links TRBV30 with TRBJ2-3; a possible D gene is TRBD2 (5 bases). Germline loops: CDR1 GTSNPN, CDR2 SVGIG (reference sequence). The CDR3 has 14 residues. V was clipped by 0 bases and J by 5 bases, with 12 bases between them. In DNA, the CDR3 is TGTGCCTGGAGTGTTAGTTTGCGGGTAGATACGCAGTATTTT. Protein product: CAWSVSLRVDTQYF. Variable domain in full (rest from reference TRBV30 and TRBJ2-3): SQTIHQWPATLVQPVGSPLSLECTVEGTSNPNLYWYRQAAGRGLQLLFYSVGIGQISSEVPQNLSASRPQDRQFILSSKKLLLSDSGFYLCAWSVSLRVDTQYFGPGTRLTVL.

The rearrangement joins TRBV11-2 to TRBJ1-4, with a weak D call TRBD1 (6 bases). The CDR3 contains 14 residues. V lost 5 bases, J lost 13 bases, and 20 bases lay in between. Germline lookup yields CDR1 SGHAT and CDR2 FQNNGV. The CDR3 region is CASSITGRYEGLFF. CDR3 nucleotide sequence: TGTGCCAGCAGCATTACAGGGCGCTATGAAGGACTGTTTTTT. The full variable domain, completed using reference TRBV11-2 and TRBJ1-4, is EAGVAQSPRYKIIEKRQSVAFWCNPISGHATLYWYQQILGQGPKLLIQFQNNGVVDDSQLPKDRFSAERLKGVDSTLKIQPAKLEDSAVYLCASSITGRYEGLFFGSGTQLSVL.

The chain recombines TRBV19 with TRBJ1-6, with 7 bases fitting TRBD1. In germline, CDR1 is LNHDA, CDR2 SQIVND (reference sequence). V lost 7 bases to trimming and J lost 2 bases; unmatched junction nucleotides: 2. The CDR3 spans 14 residues. The CDR3 DNA reads as TGTGCCAGTATCGGACAGGCCTATAATTCACCCCTCCACTTT. Its translation: CASIGQAYNSPLHF.

This chain uses TRBV28 with TRBJ1-1; D is uncertain. Germline V gives CDR1 MDHEN, CDR2 SYDVKM. Trimming stripped 2 bases from V and 6 bases from J, with 13 bases between. The CDR3 loop spans 14 amino acids. The CDR3 region is CASSLVVRRAEAFF. For the CDR3, the DNA is TGTGCCAGCAGTTTAGTCGTGAGGAGGGCTGAAGCTTTCTTT.

This chain links TRBV21-1 with TRBJ2-5; the table names TRBD1, a call not compared with the DNA. TRBV21-1 is listed as a pseudogene. The CDR3 spans 18 residues. CDR3 amino acids: CASSKIEGDSLYWETQYF. The CDR3 DNA sequence: TGTGCCAGCAGCAAAATCGAAGGAGACAGCCTATACTGGGAGACCCAGTACTTC.

This clone is a singleton in its sample. The rearrangement uses TRBV2 and TRBJ1-5; D is ambiguous. The CDR3 contains 15 residues. The V end was cut by 3 bases, the J end by 1 base, with 10 bases between. Germline V gives CDR1 SNHLY, CDR2 FYNNEI. The CDR3 is CASSDLGRSNQPQHF. The CDR3 DNA reads TGTGCCAGCAGTGATCTTGGGAGAAGCAATCAGCCCCAGCATTTT. The full variable domain, its missing parts supplied by reference TRBV2 and TRBJ1-5, is EPEVTQTPSHQVTQMGQEVILRCVPISNHLYFYWYRQILGQKVEFLVSFYNNEISEKSEIFDDQFSVERPDGSNFTLKIRSTKLEDSAMYFCASSDLGRSNQPQHFGDGTRLSIL.

This clone was seen only once. The chain uses TRBV7-9 and TRBJ1-3; 8 bases agree with TRBD1. The germline V gene encodes CDR1 SEHNR and CDR2 FQNEAQ (reference sequence). Losses at the gene ends were 5 bases for V and 0 bases for J; bases not matched to a gene: 6. This CDR3 region has 16 residues. CDR3 residues: CASSTPGQVSGNTIYF. CDR3 nucleotides: TGTGCCAGCAGCACGCCGGGACAGGTCTCTGGAAACACCATATATTTT. The whole variable domain, filled in from reference TRBV7-9 and TRBJ1-3, reads DTGVSQNPRHKITKRGQNVTFRCDPISEHNRLYWYRQTLGQGPEFLTYFQNEAQLEKSRLLSDRFSAERPKGSFSTLEIQRTEQGDSAMYLCASSTPGQVSGNTIYFGEGSWLTVV.

The chain carries TRBV5-1 and TRBJ1-2, with D perhaps TRBD1 (6 bases). Looked up from germline, CDR1 is SGHRS and CDR2 is YFSETQ. The CDR3 has 15 amino acids. The V and J ends lost 4 bases and 0 bases respectively, with 13 bases between them. The CDR3 here is CASSREGGANYGYTF. DNA of the CDR3: TGCGCCAGCAGCCGGGAGGGGGGTGCTAACTATGGCTACACCTTC. Full variable domain (missing parts from reference TRBV5-1 and TRBJ1-2): KAGVTQTPRYLIKTRGQQVTLSCSPISGHRSVSWYQQTPGQGLQFLFEYFSETQRNKGNFPGRFSGRQFSNSRSEMNVSTLELGDSALYLCASSREGGANYGYTFGSGTRLTVV.

The chain has TRBV14 and TRBJ2-2; D remains ambiguous. Deletions cut 4 bases from V and 6 bases from J, with 15 bases between. The CDR3 covers 15 residues. The germline V gene encodes CDR1 SGHDN and CDR2 FVKESK. In DNA, the CDR3 is TGTGCCAGCAGCCCCATGGGTGTTTTCCCCGGGGAGCTGTTTTTT. It yields the protein CASSPMGVFPGELFF.

This clone was detected only a few times. This chain connects TRBV4-1 to TRBJ2-7; D possibly corresponds to TRBD1 (5 bases). Germline V gene data show CDR1 as MGHRA and CDR2 as YSYEKL. The length of the CDR3 is 16 residues. The ends were cut back, 0 bases at V and 3 bases at J, with 15 bases in the middle. CDR3 region: CASSQDWSGARYEQYF. The DNA for the CDR3 is TGCGCCAGCAGCCAAGATTGGAGTGGGGCCCGCTACGAGCAGTACTTC.

This CDR3 is CASSPPSGGILYEQYF. CDR3 in DNA: TGTGCCAGCAGCCCACCTAGCGGGGGGATTCTCTACGAGCAGTACTTC. The chain couples TRBV11-2 to TRBJ2-7; 11 bases are a match to TRBD2. The germline CDR1 and CDR2 sequences are SGHAT and FQNNGV. Trimming removed 5 bases from V and 3 bases from J; junction bases left unmatched: 9. The CDR3 covers 16 residues.

The rearrangement joins TRBV28 to TRBJ1-2, with D possibly TRBD1 on 5 matching bases. The V end lost 3 bases, the J end lost 4 bases, and 15 bases lay between the germline ends. Germline values: CDR1 MDHEN, CDR2 SYDVKM. The CDR3 runs 15 residues. The CDR3 DNA reads TGTGCCAGCAGTTTGGCGCAGGGAGGTATCTATGGCTACACCTTC. Translated, it gives CASSLAQGGIYGYTF.

The CDR3, as DNA: TGTGCCAGTAGTAACCAGCTGAACACTGAAGCTTTCTTT. Protein sequence: CASSNQLNTEAFF. The chain links TRBV19 to TRBJ1-1, with D unresolved. Germline loops: CDR1 LNHDA, CDR2 SQIVND (reference sequence). The V gene lost 4 bases and the J gene lost 0 bases, with 6 bases spanning the gap. The CDR3 loop spans 13 amino acids. The complete variable domain, with remaining parts taken from reference TRBV19 and TRBJ1-1, reads DGGITQSPKYLFRKEGQNVTLSCEQNLNHDAMYWYRQDPGQGLRLIYYSQIVNDFQKGDIAEGYSVSREKKESFPLTVTSAQKNPTAFYLCASSNQLNTEAFFGQGTRLTVV.

This rearrangement joins TRBV6-2 or TRBV6-3 to TRBJ1-4; no reliable D call. The V gene's germline CDR1 is MNHEY and CDR2 SVGEGT. V was shortened by 6 bases and J by 8 bases, with 10 bases between the two germline ends. The CDR3 is 12 amino acids. CDR3 in DNA: TGTGCCAGCAGCTCTGGACGGGAAAAACTGTTTTTT. It is translated as CASSSGREKLFF.

This clone was detected only a few times. This chain joins TRBV27 and TRBJ2-7; a weak D match, TRBD2 (7 bases). With 5 bases removed from V and 3 bases from J, the gap between germline ends came to 20 bases. Per the germline V gene, CDR1 is MNHEY and CDR2 is SMNVEV (reference sequence). This CDR3 has 16 amino acids. The CDR3 region has the DNA TGTGCCAGCAGTCGTAGCGGGCAGGGGCAGCTCTACGAGCAGTACTTC. It translates to CASSRSGQGQLYEQYF.

V is TRBV18 and J is TRBJ1-3; TRBD1 matches at 7 bases. The CDR3 is 14 residues long. V shed 5 bases, J shed 9 bases, and the junction held 10 bases outside the gene matches. Germline loops: CDR1 KGHSH, CDR2 LQKENI. CDR3 loop: CASSEDRDISTIYF. The CDR3 DNA is TGTGCCAGCTCAGAAGACAGGGATATTTCCACCATATATTTT.

This rearrangement joins TRBV5-1 to TRBJ1-1; TRBD1 might be the D (5 bases). Trimming removed 0 bases at V and 4 bases at J, with 22 bases between. The CDR3 is made up of 18 amino acids. Per germline, CDR1 SGHRS and CDR2 YFSETQ. The DNA for the CDR3 is TGCGCCAGCAGCTTGGCCGGGGGGACGGCGTGGTACGCCACTGAAGCTTTCTTT. The encoded protein is CASSLAGGTAWYATEAFF. The whole variable domain, remainder taken from reference TRBV5-1 and TRBJ1-1, is KAGVTQTPRYLIKTRGQQVTLSCSPISGHRSVSWYQQTPGQGLQFLFEYFSETQRNKGNFPGRFSGRQFSNSRSEMNVSTLELGDSALYLCASSLAGGTAWYATEAFFGQGTRLTVV.

The V gene is TRBV18, the J gene TRBJ1-4; D might be TRBD1 (6 bases). V was trimmed by 3 bases and J by 7 bases, leaving 12 bases between them. Germline V lookup: CDR1 KGHSH, CDR2 LQKENI. CDR3 length: 14 residues. CDR3 sequence reads: CASSPQGSSEKLFF. CDR3 coding DNA: TGTGCCAGCTCACCGCAGGGGTCTAGTGAAAAACTGTTTTTT.

J is TRBJ2-1 and V is TRBV9, with 12 bases identical to TRBD2. This CDR3 has 20 residues. The V segment lost 3 bases and the J segment 4 bases; nucleotides outside the gene matches: 17. Germline CDR1 and CDR2: SGDLS and YYNGEE. CDR3 sequence: CASSARYGLAGQPSYNEQFF. CDR3 in DNA: TGTGCCAGCAGCGCGAGATACGGACTAGCGGGACAACCAAGTTACAATGAGCAGTTCTTC.

The genes are TRBV6-4 and TRBJ2-1; D is ambiguous. The CDR3 runs to 14 residues. CDR1 MRHNA and CDR2 SNTAGT come from the germline V gene. Trimming cost V 2 bases and J 8 bases, with 13 bases left between them. In DNA form, the CDR3 reads TGTGCCAGCAGTGACCCCCCGAATCTCGATGAGCAGTTCTTC. It yields the protein CASSDPPNLDEQFF.

The chain joins TRBV4-1 to TRBJ1-2; TRBD1 is a possible D gene (5 bases). CDR1 is MGHRA, CDR2 YSYEKL, per germline. The CDR3 has 14 amino acids. The germline V and J ends were trimmed by 3 bases and 5 bases, with 13 bases remaining between them. CDR3 in DNA: TGCGCCAGCAGCCAGCCGGGGGAGAGGTATGGCTACACCTTC. Residues: CASSQPGERYGYTF.

The chain couples TRBV7-8 to TRBJ2-2; the D is unclear. The length of the CDR3 is 16 residues. V was shortened by 1 base and J by 0 bases, with 9 bases between the two germline ends. Per the germline V gene, CDR1 is SGHVS and CDR2 is FQNEAQ. The CDR3 sequence is CASSLVRPSNTGELFF. The CDR3 nucleotides read TGTGCCAGCAGCTTAGTCCGACCTTCGAACACCGGGGAGCTGTTTTTT.

CDR3 in amino acids: CASSPGPRQVLTEAFF. In DNA form, the CDR3 reads TGTGCCAGCAGCCCGGGTCCGCGACAGGTCTTAACTGAAGCTTTCTTT. The chain links TRBV7-3 to TRBJ1-1; D perhaps matches TRBD1 (6 bases). Deletions cut 5 bases from V and 5 bases from J, with 21 bases between. This CDR3 has 16 residues. Germline-derived CDR1 and CDR2 are SGHTA and FQGTGA.